Each of the 31 T cell receptor beta chains below was sequenced from the same sample in a study of blood T cell repertoires in COVID-19. TCRdb's copy holds only in-frame clones and misses some; the assay was immunoSEQ multiplex PCR. Counted here are 180,000 or so clones, almost 90% occurring once; the ten biggest clones make up 1.5% to 2%. The sequenced sample consisted of peripheral blood. The receptor source for this set is a young man with active or convalescent COVID-19.

The V gene is TRBV4-1, the J gene TRBJ1-5; perhaps TRBD1 as D (5 bases). This CDR3 region has 13 residues. CDR1 and CDR2 (germline): MGHRA, YSYEKL. Trimming took 2 bases from V and 6 from J, leaving 8 bases between them. The CDR3 DNA reads as TGCGCCAGCAGCCAATCTCAGGGTCAGCCCCAGCATTTT. Its protein is CASSQSQGQPQHF.

The chain couples TRBV12-3 or TRBV12-4 to TRBJ2-2; D not resolved. Trimming left V 3 bases short and J 8 bases short, with 4 bases between. The CDR3 contains 11 residues. CDR3 protein: CASSFPGELFF. CDR3 in DNA: TGTGCCAGCAGTTTTCCGGGGGAGCTGTTTTTT.

CDR3 residues: CASTRGGNTEAFF. The CDR3 DNA sequence: TGTGCCAGCACTCGCGGGGGGAACACTGAAGCTTTCTTT. This sequence joins TRBV6-5 and TRBJ1-1; D might be TRBD1 (5 bases). The CDR3 totals 13 residues. With 7 bases removed from V and 1 base from J, the gap between germline ends came to 10 bases. Germline V gene lookup returns CDR1 MNHEY and CDR2 SVGAGI.

This clone has just one count. At the DNA level, this CDR3 is encoded by other sequences in the same sample as well. J is TRBJ1-2 and V is TRBV12-3 or TRBV12-4; 9 bases line up with TRBD1. The CDR3 extends over 13 amino acids. V was pared by 6 bases and J by 5 bases, with 4 bases of the junction left unmatched. In DNA, the CDR3 is TGTGCCAGCAGCAGGGGACAGGGATATGGCTACACCTTC. Encoded protein: CASSRGQGYGYTF.

This chain uses TRBV7-9 with TRBJ1-2, with 7 positions matching TRBD1. CDR1 and CDR2 from the germline V gene are SEHNR and FQNEAQ (reference sequence). This CDR3 has 14 residues. J was trimmed by 10 bases and V by 5 bases; bases with no gene match: 13. CDR3 protein: CASSHTNRGSTYTF. In DNA, the CDR3 is TGTGCCAGCAGCCATACTAACAGGGGTAGTACCTACACCTTC.

The chain couples TRBV7-3 to TRBJ2-7; 8 positions agree with TRBD2. Germline V lookup: CDR1 SGHTA, CDR2 FQGTGA. This CDR3 contains 21 residues. The V segment lost 0 bases and the J segment 2 bases; nucleotides outside the gene matches: 21. The CDR3 spells CASSLTHKHKHQAGVAYEQYF. The DNA of the CDR3 is TGTGCCAGCAGCTTAACCCACAAACATAAGCATCAAGCGGGAGTAGCCTACGAGCAGTACTTC. The full variable domain, its missing parts supplied by reference TRBV7-3 and TRBJ2-7, is GAGVSQTPSNKVTEKGKYVELRCDPISGHTALYWYRQSLGQGPEFLIYFQGTGAADDSGLPNDRFFAVRPEGSVSTLKIQRTERGDSAVYLCASSLTHKHKHQAGVAYEQYFGPGTRLTVT.

This sequence joins TRBV9 and TRBJ2-3, with TRBD2 matching 7 bases. V trimming: 3 bases; J trimming: 5 bases; junction bases outside the gene matches: 15. CDR1 and CDR2 from the germline V gene are SGDLS and YYNGEE. CDR3 length: 17 residues. The CDR3 nucleotides are TGTGCCAGCAGCGCCCCCTCTGGGCGGGAGTTCGTAGATACGCAGTATTTT. Translating gives CASSAPSGREFVDTQYF.

The chain carries TRBV19 and TRBJ1-1; D is undetermined. Germline lookup yields CDR1 LNHDA and CDR2 SQIVND (reference sequence). This CDR3 spans 13 amino acids. Trimming took 7 bases from V and 3 from J, leaving 12 bases between them. The CDR3 region is CASMGRRYTEAFF. The CDR3 bases are TGTGCCAGTATGGGCAGGAGGTACACTGAAGCTTTCTTT.

The J gene is TRBJ1-5, the V gene TRBV3-1 (or the pseudogene TRBV3-2); tentatively, D is TRBD1 (6 bases). Trimming left V 5 bases short and J 4 bases short, with 12 bases between. Germline loops: CDR1 LGHDT, CDR2 YNNKEL (reference sequence). CDR3 length: 14 amino acids. This CDR3 reads CASSFGTPNQPQHF. The CDR3 bases are TGTGCCAGCAGCTTCGGGACACCTAATCAGCCCCAGCATTTT.

The chain has TRBV12-3 or TRBV12-4 and TRBJ1-5; D is unresolved. This CDR3 is built from 13 residues. V lost 6 bases, J lost 5 bases, and 11 bases lay in between. CDR3 DNA: TGTGCCAGCAGATTCGCTGAGGATCAGCCCCAGCATTTT. Its protein product is CASRFAEDQPQHF.

The chain is built from TRBV2 and TRBJ1-5; the D gene is possibly TRBD1 (5 bases). Germline CDR1 SNHLY, CDR2 FYNNEI. The length of the CDR3 is 14 residues. V was cut by 5 bases and J by 5 bases, with 13 bases left in between. The CDR3 region is CASSTEQGYQPQHF. DNA of the CDR3: TGTGCCAGCAGTACCGAGCAGGGATATCAGCCCCAGCATTTT.

The rearrangement uses TRBV11-2 and TRBJ1-1; D is undetermined. V lost 5 bases and J lost 4, with 29 bases in between. Germline V lookup: CDR1 SGHAT, CDR2 FQNNGV. CDR3 size: 19 residues. Written as DNA, the CDR3 is TGTGCCAGCAGCCAAATGGCTGGTTTTTTTGGAGGTTTTCGCACTGAAGCTTTCTTT. It specifies CASSQMAGFFGGFRTEAFF.

The rearrangement links TRBV7-9 to TRBJ1-6, with D possibly matching TRBD1 (6 bases). Trimming pared 1 base from V and 10 bases from J, leaving 20 bases between. The CDR3 is 17 residues long. Germline V lookup: CDR1 SEHNR, CDR2 FQNEAQ (reference sequence). In DNA, the CDR3 is TGTGCCAGCAGCTTAGAGTCTGACAGGAGGTCTGGGTCACCCCTCCACTTT. Translated, it gives CASSLESDRRSGSPLHF.

This chain connects TRBV28 to TRBJ1-4; 10 bases align to TRBD1. Trimming took 2 bases from V and 2 from J; bases not matched to a gene: 2. Germline V lookup: CDR1 MDHEN, CDR2 SYDVKM. The CDR3 runs to 16 residues. The CDR3 coding sequence is TGTGCCAGCAGTTTAGGGACAGGGGTGACTAATGAAAAACTGTTTTTT. Translation: CASSLGTGVTNEKLFF.

The chain has TRBV19 and TRBJ2-1; TRBD2 agrees at 11 bases. Germline V lookup: CDR1 LNHDA, CDR2 SQIVND (reference sequence). J was trimmed by 5 bases and V by 5 bases; bases with no gene match: 8. The CDR3 length is 16 residues. CDR3 region: CASSVISGGADNEQFF. The CDR3 bases are TGTGCCAGTAGTGTGATTAGCGGGGGGGCTGACAATGAGCAGTTCTTC.

The chain uses TRBV4-1 and TRBJ2-1; D uncertain. Germline loops: CDR1 MGHRA, CDR2 YSYEKL. V lost 0 bases and J 7 bases, leaving 7 bases between the germline ends. The CDR3 is 13 amino acids. The CDR3 protein is CASSQESGNEQFF. The CDR3 DNA follows: TGCGCCAGCAGCCAAGAATCCGGTAATGAGCAGTTCTTC.

The chain combines TRBV11-2 with TRBJ2-1; TRBD2 agrees at 7 bases. CDR1 and CDR2 from the germline V gene are SGHAT and FQNNGV. The CDR3 is 16 amino acids. J lost 3 bases, V lost 1 base, and 6 bases had no gene match. The CDR3 sequence is CASSLVFAGVYNEQFF. Here the CDR3 DNA reads TGTGCCAGCAGCTTAGTCTTCGCGGGAGTCTACAATGAGCAGTTCTTC.

The V gene is TRBV20-1, the J gene TRBJ1-2; maybe TRBD1 (5 bases). Per germline, CDR1 DFQATT and CDR2 SNEGSKA (reference sequence). This CDR3 contains 11 residues. Trimming pared 3 bases from V and 5 bases from J, leaving 7 bases between. CDR3 in DNA: TGCAGTGCTAGGACAGTTTATGGCTACACCTTC. Translating it yields CSARTVYGYTF.

The V call is TRBV20-1, the J call TRBJ2-3; D is perhaps TRBD2 (5 bases). V shed 3 bases and J shed 5 bases, with 6 bases lying between them. In germline, CDR1 is DFQATT, CDR2 SNEGSKA (reference sequence). This CDR3 has 11 residues. CDR3 sequence reads: CSASREDTQYF. CDR3 nucleotide sequence: TGCAGTGCTAGTCGGGAAGATACGCAGTATTTT.

About this clone: A much larger clone lies one base from this, so it may be a read error. The V call is TRBV6-6, the J call TRBJ2-7; 8 bases map to TRBD2. Germline CDR1 reads MNHNY; CDR2 reads SVGAGI (reference sequence). The CDR3 contains 14 residues. The V gene end was trimmed by 2 bases and the J gene end by 1 base; junction bases not matched to a gene: 1. The CDR3 loop reads CASSYTSGSYEQYF. For the CDR3, the DNA is TGTGCCAGCAGTTACACTAGCGGATCCTACGAGCAGTACTTC.

The CDR3 spells CASSDTLTVYGYTF. DNA of the CDR3: TGTGCCAGCAGTGATACTTTGACAGTCTATGGCTACACCTTC. The chain has TRBV25-1 and TRBJ1-2; weak D call: TRBD1 (5 bases). Trimming left V 3 bases short and J 4 bases short, with 12 bases between. The CDR3 runs 14 residues. Germline assignment: CDR1 MGHDK and CDR2 SYGVNS.

The chain employs TRBV5-1 and TRBJ2-5; TRBD2 aligns across 7 bases. J was trimmed by 3 bases and V by 4 bases; bases with no gene match: 9. Germline V gene lookup returns CDR1 SGHRS and CDR2 YFSETQ. The CDR3 length is 15 residues. CDR3 coding DNA: TGCGCCAGCAGCCCCGAGTGGGCGGGGGAAGAGACCCAGTACTTC. Translated, it gives CASSPEWAGEETQYF.

The chain recombines TRBV4-1 with TRBJ1-5; D uncertain. The CDR3 is 20 amino acids. CDR1 and CDR2 (germline): MGHRA, YSYEKL. With 0 bases removed from V and 0 bases from J, the gap between germline ends came to 21 bases. Written as DNA, the CDR3 is TGCGCCAGCAGCCAAGAAAGAAAAGAGGTCGCGGGATATAGCAATCAGCCCCAGCATTTT. Its translation is CASSQERKEVAGYSNQPQHF.

Only one count was recorded for this clone. V usage is TRBV12-5 and J usage is TRBJ1-6; 10 bases agree with TRBD1. CDR1 and CDR2 from the germline V gene are LGHNT and FRNRAP. V shed 5 bases and J 10 bases; nucleotides not matched to a gene: 5. This CDR3 is built from 14 residues. The CDR3 DNA is TGTGCTAGTGGTGGGGGACAGGGGCGGTCACCCCTCCACTTT. This codes for CASGGGQGRSPLHF. Based on the CDR3 plus reference TRBV12-5 and TRBJ1-6, the full variable domain is DARVTQTPRHKVTEMGQEVTMRCQPILGHNTVFWYRQTMMQGLELLAYFRNRAPLDDSGMPKDRFSAEMPDATLATLKIQPSEPRDSAVYFCASGGGQGRSPLHFGNGTRLTVT.

This clone was found many times. The rearrangement uses TRBV4-1 and TRBJ2-7; the D gene is possibly TRBD2 (7 bases). There are 16 residues in the CDR3. Germline CDR1 and CDR2: MGHRA and YSYEKL. Trimming cost V 4 bases and J 6 bases, with 22 bases left between them. This CDR3 is CASSPPGGGRLSEQYF. CDR3 coding DNA: TGCGCCAGCAGCCCTCCGGGGGGCGGGAGACTTTCCGAGCAGTACTTC.

The chain is built from TRBV29-1 and TRBJ2-6, with D hard to call. Germline CDR1 and CDR2: SQVTM and ANQGSEA. This CDR3 is built from 12 residues. Trimming stripped 3 bases from V and 4 bases from J, with 4 bases between. The CDR3, as DNA: TGCAGCGTTGACGTGGGGGCCAACGTCCTGACTTTC. Translated, it gives CSVDVGANVLTF.

This clone came up once. This chain joins TRBV27 and TRBJ1-6; 7 bases map to TRBD1. Trimming cost V 4 bases and J 9 bases; bases outside gene matches: 9. Germline lookup yields CDR1 MNHEY and CDR2 SMNVEV (reference sequence). The CDR3 has 15 residues. The CDR3 nucleotides are TGTGCCAGCAGTTCCTCACAGGGGTTGGGTTCACCCCTCCACTTT. This translates into CASSSSQGLGSPLHF.

The rearrangement joins TRBV28 to TRBJ2-1; D perhaps matches TRBD2 (5 bases). The CDR3 has 16 amino acids. V was shortened by 6 bases and J by 5 bases, with 20 bases between the two germline ends. Germline V gives CDR1 MDHEN, CDR2 SYDVKM. CDR3 residues: CASSPQRLATDNEQFF. The DNA of the CDR3 is TGTGCCAGCAGCCCACAGAGGCTAGCAACCGACAATGAGCAGTTCTTC.

This sequence joins TRBV7-9 and TRBJ2-5; 9 bases are shared with TRBD2. The junction had 6 bases not matched to a gene; V was cut back by 1 base and J by 3 bases. CDR3 length: 16 amino acids. Germline-derived CDR1 and CDR2 are SEHNR and FQNEAQ (reference sequence). The CDR3 coding sequence is TGTGCCAGCAGCTTAGAACTTAGCGGGGGTGAAGAGACCCAGTACTTC. As protein: CASSLELSGGEETQYF.

The V call is TRBV18, the J call TRBJ1-1, with D hard to call. Germline CDR1 and CDR2: KGHSH and LQKENI. V lost 2 bases, J lost 7 bases, and 14 bases lay in between. This CDR3 spans 14 amino acids. CDR3 coding DNA: TGTGCCAGCTCACCATCTCCGGGGTCTCATGAAGCTTTCTTT. Protein: CASSPSPGSHEAFF. The whole variable domain, filled in from reference TRBV18 and TRBJ1-1, reads NAGVMQNPRHLVRRRGQEARLRCSPMKGHSHVYWYRQLPEEGLKFMVYLQKENIIDESGMPKERFSAEFPKEGPSILRIQQVVRGDSAAYFCASSPSPGSHEAFFGQGTRLTVV.

This rearrangement joins TRBV12-3 or TRBV12-4 to TRBJ2-2; D gene uncertain. The V end lost 4 bases, the J end lost 6 bases, and 9 bases lay between the germline ends. The CDR3 loop spans 13 amino acids. The CDR3 reads CASSYGAAGELFF. CDR3 DNA sequence: TGTGCCAGCAGTTACGGAGCAGCCGGGGAGCTGTTTTTT.